The rows below give T cell receptor beta chains drawn from one sample of a study of blood T cell repertoires in COVID-19. The repertoire was sequenced with immunoSEQ multiplex PCR; TCRdb's copy has only in-frame clones and lacks some. Seen here are some 110,000 clones, about 81% observed once, and the top ten hold 7.9%. The sequencing sample was made of peripheral blood. The receptor set was obtained from a man aged 70 or older with acute or convalescent COVID-19. CDR3s include the opening cysteine and the closing phenylalanine or tryptophan. A D gene is named only where the DNA matches it firmly. Clone size is not always given. Where it is, it says once, few, many or a class for expanded clones.

d_call,v_call,clone_size,cdr3_length,j_call,cdr3_aa,cdr3_nt
NA,TRBV3-1/TRBV3-2,NA,18,TRBJ1-5,CASSKSTGTDDSNQPQHF,TGTGCCAGCAGCAAATCAACCGGGACTGACGATAGCAATCAGCCCCAGCATTTT
TRBD2,TRBV5-4,NA,18,TRBJ2-1,CASTQRTSGGVSYNEQFF,TGTGCCAGCACCCAGAGGACTAGCGGGGGGGTTTCCTACAATGAGCAGTTCTTC
TRBD2,TRBV24-1,once,13,TRBJ2-3,CATSDFGRNTQYF,TGTGCCACCAGTGATTTCGGGAGGAATACGCAGTATTTT
TRBD2,TRBV5-1,NA,15,TRBJ2-2,CASSFGTRNTGELFF,TGCGCCAGCAGCTTTGGGACTAGGAACACCGGGGAGCTGTTTTTT
NA,TRBV5-1,NA,14,TRBJ2-5,CASSGGEAQETQYF,TGCGCCAGCAGCGGAGGGGAGGCCCAAGAGACCCAGTACTTC
NA,TRBV7-8,NA,15,TRBJ2-7,CASSPARTVSYEQYF,TGTGCCAGCAGCCCGGCTAGGACAGTCTCCTACGAGCAGTACTTC
NA,TRBV7-9,NA,14,TRBJ2-7,CASRSRSGFYEQYF,TGTGCCAGCAGGAGCCGGTCAGGATTCTACGAGCAGTACTTC
NA,TRBV28,NA,14,TRBJ1-1,CASSLRRGNTEAFF,TGTGCCAGCAGTTTGAGGAGGGGGAACACTGAAGCTTTCTTT
TRBD1,TRBV5-1,NA,17,TRBJ1-3,CASSLGTGGNSGNTIYF,TGCGCCAGCAGCTTGGGGACAGGGGGAAACTCTGGAAACACCATATATTTT
NA,TRBV18,NA,15,TRBJ1-1,CASSPNWSSNTEAFF,TGTGCCAGCTCACCAAATTGGAGTTCGAACACTGAAGCTTTCTTT
NA,TRBV6-1,NA,13,TRBJ2-7,CASSEEAGHEQYF,TGTGCCAGCAGTGAAGAAGCGGGACATGAGCAGTACTTC
TRBD1,TRBV24-1,NA,13,TRBJ1-4,CATSARGQEKLFF,TGTGCCACCAGTGCCAGGGGGCAAGAAAAACTGTTTTTT
NA,TRBV18,NA,14,TRBJ1-3,CASSPQGNGNTIYF,TGTGCCAGCTCACCCCAGGGGAATGGAAACACCATATATTTT
TRBD1,TRBV2,once,15,TRBJ1-5,CASTPDRVNNQPQHF,TGTGCCAGCACCCCGGACAGGGTGAACAATCAGCCCCAGCATTTT
NA,TRBV4-1,NA,18,TRBJ1-5,CASSQVTPGHPSNQPQHF,TGCGCCAGCAGCCAAGTGACCCCTGGACATCCGAGCAATCAGCCCCAGCATTTT
NA,TRBV27,NA,14,TRBJ2-7,CASSRQESSYEQYF,TGTGCCAGCAGTCGACAGGAGAGCTCCTACGAGCAGTACTTC
NA,TRBV18,NA,16,TRBJ1-2,CASSPPTAGGNYGYTF,TGTGCCAGCTCACCACCGACAGCCGGGGGTAACTATGGCTACACCTTC
TRBD2,TRBV5-1,NA,13,TRBJ2-7,CDSGGGYPYEQYF,TGCGACTCGGGGGGAGGGTACCCCTACGAGCAGTACTTC
NA,TRBV28,NA,15,TRBJ1-2,CASSLPEFRVGGYTF,TGTGCCAGCAGTTTACCGGAATTCAGGGTCGGGGGCTACACCTTC
TRBD2,TRBV2,once,13,TRBJ2-5,CASSTSAQETQYF,TGTGCCAGCAGCACTAGCGCCCAAGAGACCCAGTACTTC
NA,TRBV6-5,NA,14,TRBJ2-7,CASSRMEGSYEQYF,TGTGCCAGCAGCCGAATGGAGGGATCCTACGAGCAGTACTTC
NA,TRBV5-1,few,12,TRBJ2-7,CASSLGWAEQYF,TGCGCCAGCAGCTTGGGCTGGGCCGAGCAGTACTTC
NA,TRBV14,NA,13,TRBJ1-4,CASSRSFNEKLFF,TGTGCCAGCAGCCGCAGTTTCAATGAAAAACTGTTTTTT
TRBD1,TRBV5-1,NA,14,TRBJ2-7,CASSPRQGSYEQYF,TGCGCCAGCAGCCCACGACAGGGGTCCTACGAGCAGTACTTC
TRBD1,TRBV28,NA,13,TRBJ1-2,CASNTGGHYGYTF,TGTGCCAGCAACACAGGGGGCCACTATGGCTACACCTTC
NA,TRBV6-1,NA,15,TRBJ2-7,CASSEALQGPYEQYF,TGTGCCAGCAGTGAAGCGCTTCAGGGGCCATACGAGCAGTACTTC
TRBD1,TRBV29-1,NA,16,TRBJ2-3,CSSGQGGFQSTDTQYF,TGCAGCTCGGGACAGGGTGGGTTTCAAAGCACAGATACGCAGTATTTT
TRBD2,TRBV6-6,NA,15,TRBJ2-7,CASSPPTSGTYEQYF,TGTGCCAGCAGCCCACCCACTAGCGGGACCTACGAGCAGTACTTC
NA,TRBV15,NA,13,TRBJ2-1,CATSGTDRRGQFF,TGTGCCACCAGCGGAACGGACCGCCGGGGGCAGTTCTTC
NA,TRBV5-1,NA,15,TRBJ2-3,CASSLMEIRTDTQYF,TGCGCCAGCAGCTTGATGGAGATTCGCACAGATACGCAGTATTTT
NA,TRBV2,NA,14,TRBJ1-2,CASSDVRGGAGYTF,TGTGCCAGCAGTGATGTAAGGGGAGGAGCAGGCTACACCTTC
NA,TRBV28,NA,11,TRBJ2-5,CASSSQETQYF,TGTGCCAGCAGTTCTCAAGAGACCCAGTACTTC
NA,TRBV18,NA,13,TRBJ1-3,CASSPDSGNTIYF,TGTGCCAGCTCACCAGACAGTGGAAACACCATATATTTT
NA,TRBV9,few,15,TRBJ2-1,CASSGGAYSYNEQFF,TGTGCCAGCAGCGGAGGAGCCTACTCCTACAATGAGCAGTTCTTC
NA,TRBV5-1,NA,15,TRBJ1-1,CASSLAGPSYTEAFF,TGCGCCAGCAGTCTTGCTGGGCCATCGTACACTGAAGCTTTCTTT
NA,TRBV30,NA,14,TRBJ1-4,CAWSVLPINEKLFF,TGTGCCTGGAGTGTACTCCCGATTAATGAAAAACTGTTTTTT
TRBD2,TRBV18,NA,15,TRBJ2-1,CASSPILAGVHEQFF,TGTGCCAGCTCACCAATACTAGCGGGGGTCCATGAGCAGTTCTTC
NA,TRBV20-1,NA,12,TRBJ1-2,CSASGDTYGYTF,TGCAGTGCTAGTGGGGACACCTATGGCTACACCTTC
TRBD2,TRBV28,NA,20,TRBJ2-1,CASSPGTSGRSAVWSNEQFF,TGTGCCAGCAGTCCCGGGACTAGCGGGAGATCTGCTGTCTGGAGCAATGAGCAGTTCTTC
TRBD1,TRBV6-1,NA,17,TRBJ1-3,CASSDRTGGGGGNTIYF,TGTGCCAGCAGTGACAGGACAGGAGGAGGAGGTGGAAACACCATATATTTT